This entry features one TCR beta chain sequence. Its antigen is undetermined. V shed 0 bases and J shed 3 bases, with 11 bases lying between them. The germline CDR1 and CDR2 sequences are MNHEY and SVGAGI. The CDR3 sequence is 16 residues long. This specimen comes from a study of TIL therapy for anti-PD-1-resistant metastatic lung cancer. The wider study: Tumors carried a median 1.5 non-synonymous mutations per megabase.

Sequencing used immunoSEQ v3. Measured with immunoSEQ multiplex PCR; TCRdb has only the in-frame clones, and not every one. The sample consists of 55,000 to 70,000 clones, about nine tenths of them appearing once. As to time point: pre-treatment sample, taken before nivolumab and TIL therapy. Study conclusions and caveats: Infused TIL clonotypes partially replaced the baseline blood repertoire, then decayed over months.

The receptor's source is a person aged 25-85 years with non-small cell lung cancer. The J gene is TRBJ1-4, the V gene TRBV6-5; maybe TRBD1 (5 bases). This specimen was blood, taken at baseline. The CDR3 protein is CASSYSTASPNEKLFF. The CDR3 nucleotides read TGTGCCAGCAGTTACTCGACAGCCTCACCTAATGAAAAACTGTTTTTT.